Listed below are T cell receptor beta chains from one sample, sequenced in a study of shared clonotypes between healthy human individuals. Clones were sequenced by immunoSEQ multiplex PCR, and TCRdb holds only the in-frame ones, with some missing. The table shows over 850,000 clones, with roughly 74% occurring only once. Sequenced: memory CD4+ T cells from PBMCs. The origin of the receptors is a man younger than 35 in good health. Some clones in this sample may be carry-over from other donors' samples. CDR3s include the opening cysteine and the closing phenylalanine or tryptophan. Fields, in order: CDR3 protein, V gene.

CASSDRGQYNEKLFF,TRBV5-6
CASSLGGRGGPRPQYF,TRBV7-9
CASSVRGWGAGEKLFF,TRBV9
CASSQDLYSGANVLTF,TRBV4-3
CASSPTGTGKNGYGYTF,TRBV28
CASTLAGDYNTGELFF,TRBV28
CASSPRSSGANVLTF,TRBV7-6
CASRQGAEKLFF,TRBV5-1
CASSLGVSYNEQFF,TRBV5-1
CASSPRVAREQYF,TRBV7-2
CAWSRDGTYGYTF,TRBV30
CATSRARGAADTQYF,TRBV15
CASSERGTAYEQYF,TRBV25-1
CASSQVVPSNTGELFF,TRBV4-2
CASSAPRRTGDNEQFF,TRBV27
CASSSRDRESTGELFF,TRBV4-2
CAGGWVSGNTIYF,TRBV30
CASSEALAGVTTGELFF,TRBV6-1
CASSSPDRDGNTEAFF,TRBV6-5
CASSLRGDQPQHF,TRBV4-3
CAWTRFSTDTQYF,TRBV30